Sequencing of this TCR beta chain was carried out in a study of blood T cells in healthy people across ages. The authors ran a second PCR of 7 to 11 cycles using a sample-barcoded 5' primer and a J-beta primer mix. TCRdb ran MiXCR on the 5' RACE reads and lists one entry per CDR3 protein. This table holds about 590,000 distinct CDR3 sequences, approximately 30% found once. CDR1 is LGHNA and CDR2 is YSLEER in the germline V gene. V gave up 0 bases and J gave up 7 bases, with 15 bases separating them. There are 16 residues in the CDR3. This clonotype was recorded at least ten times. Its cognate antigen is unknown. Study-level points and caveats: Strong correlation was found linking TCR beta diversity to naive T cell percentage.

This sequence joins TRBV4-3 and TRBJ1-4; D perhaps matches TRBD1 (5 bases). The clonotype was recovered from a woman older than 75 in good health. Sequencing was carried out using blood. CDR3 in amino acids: CASSQDSAGRGEKLFF. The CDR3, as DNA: TGCGCCAGCAGCCAAGATTCGGCAGGGAGGGGTGAAAAACTGTTTTTT.